Shown below are 22 T cell receptor beta chains from a single sample sequenced in a study of blood T cell repertoires in COVID-19. Sequencing used immunoSEQ multiplex PCR; TCRdb keeps in-frame clones, though not all of them. The sample has around 110,000 clones, approximately 81% seen once. What was sequenced was peripheral blood. These receptors originate from a human donor in a cohort sampled during active COVID-19.

J is TRBJ2-1 and V is TRBV12-5; weak D call: TRBD2 (6 bases). V lost 3 bases and J lost 4, with 19 bases in between. CDR3 length equals 17 residues. Germline V gene sequence: CDR1 LGHNT, CDR2 FRNRAP. DNA of the CDR3: TGTGCTAGTGGTTTAGCGCCGGGATTCGGGAGATACAATGAGCAGTTCTTC. Protein sequence: CASGLAPGFGRYNEQFF.

This chain links TRBV20-1 with TRBJ2-1, with TRBD2 identical over 12 bases. Looked up from germline, CDR1 is DFQATT and CDR2 is SNEGSKA (reference sequence). The V gene end was trimmed by 3 bases and the J gene end by 7 bases; junction bases not matched to a gene: 4. The CDR3 has 14 amino acids. The CDR3 sequence: CSASSSGRENEQFF. CDR3 in DNA: TGCAGTGCTAGTTCTAGCGGGAGGGAGAATGAGCAGTTCTTC.

The gene calls are TRBV28 and TRBJ2-7; 12 bases are a match to TRBD2. The CDR3 covers 17 residues. The ends lost 0 bases at V and 3 bases at J; junction bases unmatched: 6. CDR1 is MDHEN, CDR2 SYDVKM, per germline. The CDR3 spells CASSLCERTSGDYEQYV. The CDR3 DNA sequence: TGTGCCAGCAGTTTATGCGAACGGACTAGCGGGGACTACGAGCAGTACGTC.

The chain carries TRBV10-3 and TRBJ1-6; TRBD1 aligns across 8 bases. Germline CDR1 reads ENHRY; CDR2 reads SYGVKD. The CDR3 runs to 14 residues. Germline trimming cut 6 bases from V and 9 bases from J; bases unmatched to any gene: 7. In nucleotides, the CDR3 is TGTGCCATCAGAGAGACAGGGGTTGGTTCACCCCTCCACTTT. Encoded protein: CAIRETGVGSPLHF.

This clone was counted once. The genes are TRBV7-2 and TRBJ2-1, with TRBD2 as a possible D gene (6 bases). Trimming pared 5 bases from V and 6 bases from J, leaving 14 bases between. The CDR3 runs 14 residues. CDR1 and CDR2 (germline): SGHTA, FQGNSA. In DNA, the CDR3 is TGTGCCAGCAGCCCCATGGCTAGCGTCAATGAGCAGTTCTTC. This codes for CASSPMASVNEQFF.

This clone was picked up one time. V and J are TRBV19 and TRBJ1-5; 7 nucleotides align to TRBD1. This CDR3 has 15 amino acids. The germline gives CDR1 LNHDA, CDR2 SQIVND (reference sequence). V lost 7 bases and J lost 0; bases outside the gene matches: 6. CDR3 protein: CASTRDSNSNQPQHF. CDR3 nucleotide sequence: TGTGCCAGTACCCGGGACAGCAATAGCAATCAGCCCCAGCATTTT.

This sequence joins TRBV30 and TRBJ2-7, with D possibly matching TRBD2 (6 bases). Trimming removed 5 bases from V and 0 bases from J, with 11 bases in between. The CDR3 length is 13 residues. In germline, CDR1 is GTSNPN, CDR2 SVGIG (reference sequence). CDR3 in amino acids: CAWEDGSSYEQYV. CDR3 sequence (DNA): TGTGCCTGGGAGGACGGGAGCTCCTACGAGCAGTACGTC.

The V and J genes are TRBV27 and TRBJ1-2; possible D gene TRBD1, 6 bases. This CDR3 contains 15 residues. Germline CDR1 reads MNHEY; CDR2 reads SMNVEV (reference sequence). Trimming took 5 bases from V and 4 from J, leaving 17 bases between them. The DNA of the CDR3 is TGTGCCAGCAGTCTAACACAGGGAGCAGTCTATGGCTACACCTTC. Encoded protein: CASSLTQGAVYGYTF.

V and J are TRBV4-3 and TRBJ1-2, with D hard to call. The CDR3 has 16 residues. V gave up 0 bases and J gave up 1 base, with 12 bases separating them. CDR1 is LGHNA, CDR2 YSLEER, per germline. The CDR3 DNA reads TGCGCCAGCAGCCAAGACGTGAGGGCGGTTAACTATGGCTACACCTTC. This sequence encodes CASSQDVRAVNYGYTF.

For this clone: At the DNA level, this CDR3 is encoded by other sequences in the same sample as well. The V and J genes are TRBV24-1 and TRBJ1-1, with a weak D call TRBD1 (5 bases). V was cut by 10 bases and J by 0 bases, with 11 bases left in between. The germline CDR1 and CDR2 sequences are KGHDR and SFDVKD. This CDR3 spans 13 amino acids. CDR3 residues: CATRGAVNTEAFF. The CDR3 DNA reads TGTGCCACGCGTGGGGCCGTGAACACTGAAGCTTTCTTT.

This clone was observed a few times. This rearrangement joins TRBV19 to TRBJ2-7, with TRBD2 identical over 10 bases. Germline trimming cut 6 bases from V and 4 bases from J; bases unmatched to any gene: 0. This CDR3 comprises 12 residues. Germline loops: CDR1 LNHDA, CDR2 SQIVND (reference sequence). The CDR3 reads CASRTSGYEQYF. CDR3 coding DNA: TGTGCCAGTAGGACTAGCGGGTACGAGCAGTACTTC.

Here the CDR3 DNA reads TGTGCCAGCAGTTTATGGGTCGGGGGCTCTGGAAACACCATATATTTT. Translation gives CASSLWVGGSGNTIYF. This rearrangement joins TRBV28 to TRBJ1-3; possible D gene TRBD1, 5 bases. The CDR3 sequence is 16 residues long. The germline gives CDR1 MDHEN, CDR2 SYDVKM. Trimming removed 0 bases at V and 0 bases at J, with 9 bases between.

V is TRBV24-1 and J is TRBJ1-2, with 9 bases that match TRBD1. CDR1 is KGHDR, CDR2 SFDVKD, per germline. The trim removed 3 bases at V and 8 bases at J, leaving 3 bases unmatched. The CDR3 length is 13 residues. CDR3 loop: CATSDAGTGGYTF. CDR3 bases: TGTGCCACCAGTGATGCCGGGACAGGGGGCTACACCTTC.

This clone was found once. The chain combines TRBV24-1 with TRBJ2-7, with D possibly TRBD1 on 8 matching bases. CDR3 length: 13 amino acids. Germline V gene sequence: CDR1 KGHDR, CDR2 SFDVKD. The germline V and J ends were trimmed by 8 bases and 3 bases, with 13 bases remaining between them. The CDR3 region has the DNA TGTGCCACCAAGGACAGGGAGGGCTACGAGCAGTACTTC. Protein sequence: CATKDREGYEQYF.

This rearrangement joins TRBV14 to TRBJ2-7, with D perhaps matching TRBD2 (6 bases). The germline V gene has CDR1 SGHDN and CDR2 FVKESK. The V end was cut by 4 bases, the J end by 7 bases, with 20 bases between. The CDR3 has 15 residues. The CDR3 nucleotides are TGTGCCAGCAGCCCACCCGGGACTCTGGTTGGGGAGCAGTACTTC. It translates to CASSPPGTLVGEQYF.

This clone was picked up one time. The genes are TRBV10-1 and TRBJ2-6; D unresolved. The germline V gene encodes CDR1 WNHNN and CDR2 SYGVQD (reference sequence). This CDR3 comprises 13 residues. Between the trimmed V and J ends, which lost 5 bases and 5 bases, there was a span of 7 bases. CDR3 bases: TGCGCCAGCAGTAATCCTTGGGCCAACGTCCTGACTTTC. Translation: CASSNPWANVLTF.

This chain links TRBV7-2 with TRBJ2-3, with D possibly being TRBD2 (5 bases). Germline loops: CDR1 SGHTA, CDR2 FQGNSA. CDR3 length: 16 amino acids. V shed 7 bases and J shed 2 bases, with 19 bases lying between them. The CDR3 DNA reads TGTGCCAGCAATCACCAGCCAGCGGAGCTCACAGATACGCAGTATTTT. This translates into CASNHQPAELTDTQYF.

The chain couples TRBV7-3 to TRBJ1-2, with 8 bases matching TRBD1. The CDR3 is 14 amino acids. From germline, CDR1 is SGHTA and CDR2 FQGTGA. Trimming took 5 bases from V and 7 from J; bases not matched to a gene: 9. The CDR3 here is CASSSTGTGGGYTF. The CDR3 nucleotides read TGTGCCAGCAGCAGCACCGGGACAGGAGGTGGCTACACCTTC.

As for this clone: The junction differs from germline at one of its ends, possibly a read error. The rearrangement uses TRBV24-1 and TRBJ2-5; TRBD1 might be the D (5 bases). Per the germline V gene, CDR1 is KGHDR and CDR2 is SFDVKD. This CDR3 spans 12 amino acids. CDR3 sequence reads: CATSDFDQGLHF. DNA for the CDR3: TGTGCCACCAGTGATTTTGACCAGGGTTTGCACTTC.

V usage is TRBV15 and J usage is TRBJ1-2; tentatively, D is TRBD1 (5 bases). Trimming shortened V by 5 bases and J by 5 bases, and 15 bases separated the two germline ends. The CDR3 is 14 amino acids. Germline CDR1 reads LNHNV; CDR2 reads YYDKDF (reference sequence). CDR3 protein: CATSVSGRDYGYTF. The CDR3 DNA follows: TGTGCCACCAGCGTATCAGGCAGGGATTATGGCTACACCTTC.

CDR3 in amino acids: CAISEPKLAGGLTDEQFF. DNA of the CDR3: TGTGCCATCAGTGAGCCCAAACTAGCGGGAGGTTTGACCGATGAGCAGTTCTTC. The chain carries TRBV10-3 and TRBJ2-1; 12 bases align to TRBD2. V shed 2 bases and J 8 bases; nucleotides not matched to a gene: 13. This CDR3 region has 18 residues. CDR1 is ENHRY and CDR2 is SYGVKD in the germline V gene.

The chain links TRBV30 to TRBJ1-5; weak D call: TRBD1 (5 bases). Germline CDR1 GTSNPN, CDR2 SVGIG (reference sequence). V lost 1 base and J 5 bases, leaving 21 bases between the germline ends. There are 17 residues in the CDR3. Here the CDR3 DNA reads TGTGCCTGGAGTGCGGGCCCCCGAAACGGGGGGGATCAGCCCCAGCATTTT. It yields the protein CAWSAGPRNGGDQPQHF.